This is a list of T cell receptor beta chains from one sample in a study of cytomegalovirus exposure and HLA in healthy donors. This table comes from immunoSEQ multiplex PCR, and its TCRdb copy is limited to in-frame clones, with some not included. The sample lists 150,000 to 180,000 clones; roughly 74% were seen once. Sequencing was carried out using PBMCs. These receptor sequences come from a man between 18 and 35 years old in good health and CMV-seronegative. CDR3s include the opening cysteine and the closing phenylalanine or tryptophan. The order of the fields is D gene, clone size, J gene, V gene, CDR3 DNA, CDR3 protein. A D gene is named only where the DNA matches it firmly. Some rows mark clone size as missing; the rest say once, few, many or name a class of expanded clone.

. few TRBJ2-5 TRBV5-4 TGTGCCAGCAGTTCAACATACGCAGGGGTCGAGACCCAGTACTTC CASSSTYAGVETQYF
TRBD1 . TRBJ1-2 TRBV9 TGTGCCAGCAGCACTCGACAGGGGAACTATGGCTACACCTTC CASSTRQGNYGYTF
TRBD1 . TRBJ2-5 TRBV7-9 TGTGCCAGCAGCTTCCTGACAGGGGGGTCGGGAGAGACCCAGTACTTC CASSFLTGGSGETQYF
. . TRBJ1-3 TRBV18 TGTGCCAGCTCCCCGCGTCCGATCCGAGAGGCTGGAAACACCATATATTTT CASSPRPIREAGNTIYF
. . TRBJ2-1 TRBV6-1 TGTGCCAGCAGTGTGAGTCAGGGACAATACAATGAGCAGTTCTTC CASSVSQGQYNEQFF
TRBD1 . TRBJ2-5 TRBV5-1 TGCGCCAGCAGTTCGGACAGGGGGACTGGAGAGACCCAGTACTTC CASSSDRGTGETQYF
. once TRBJ1-5 TRBV6-1 TGTGCCAGCAGTTTCTCCGTCAATCAGCCCCAGCATTTT CASSFSVNQPQHF
. . TRBJ2-7 TRBV29-1 TGCAGCGTTGAAGAGACAGGCTACGAGCAGTACTTC CSVEETGYEQYF
TRBD1 . TRBJ1-1 TRBV5-1 TGCGCCAGCAGCTCCAACTGGGACAGCACTGAAGCTTTCTTT CASSSNWDSTEAFF
TRBD1 . TRBJ2-5 TRBV19 TGTGCCAGTCGCACCGGACAGGCAGCACAAGAGACCCAGTACTTC CASRTGQAAQETQYF
. . TRBJ1-2 TRBV27 TGTGCCAGCAGTTCCACCCCTCACAGGGCGCCTAACTATGGCTACACCTTC CASSSTPHRAPNYGYTF
TRBD1 few TRBJ2-1 TRBV7-2 TGTGCCAGCAGCCGCTCGGGACAGTCCTACAATGAGCAGTTCTTC CASSRSGQSYNEQFF
TRBD1 . TRBJ2-3 TRBV27 TGTGCCAGCGGTCCGGGACAGGGGATAAGAGATACGCAGTATTTT CASGPGQGIRDTQYF
. . TRBJ2-1 TRBV7-3 TGTGCCAGCAGCTTAGACAGCCTCAATGAGCAGTTCTTC CASSLDSLNEQFF
. . TRBJ1-1 TRBV5-1 TGCGCCAGCAGCTTGGATTTGTTAGCGGGGAACACTGAAGCTTTCTTT CASSLDLLAGNTEAFF
. . TRBJ1-1 TRBV5-6 TGTGCCAGCTTTCATGGGGCCAGCCGCATGAACACTGAAGCTTTCTTT CASFHGASRMNTEAFF
TRBD1 . TRBJ1-4 TRBV30 TGTGCCTGGAGTTCCCGGGACAGGGGATCAACTAATGAAAAACTGTTTTTT CAWSSRDRGSTNEKLFF
. few TRBJ1-5 TRBV5-5 TGTGCCAGCAGCCGTACAGGGTTCAATCAGCCCCAGCATTTT CASSRTGFNQPQHF
. . TRBJ1-2 TRBV28 TGTGCCAGCAGTTTATGGGCAGGGACTTTTAACTATGGCTACACCTTC CASSLWAGTFNYGYTF
TRBD1 . TRBJ1-2 TRBV7-9 TGTGCCAGCAGGGGACAGGCTGATGGCTACACCTTC CASRGQADGYTF
. . TRBJ2-7 TRBV20-1 TGCAGTGCTTTTCCCATCGAGCAGTACTTC CSAFPIEQYF
TRBD2 . TRBJ2-2 TRBV7-3 TGTGCCAGCAGCGACCATAGCGGGGGGGCCGGGGAGCTGTTTTTT CASSDHSGGAGELFF
TRBD2 . TRBJ2-1 TRBV18 TGTGCCAGCTCACAGGGACTAGCGGCCTACAATGAGCAGTTCTTC CASSQGLAAYNEQFF
. . TRBJ2-2 TRBV18 TGTGCCAGCTCACCACCAGAGTTCCGGGCCGGGGAGCTGTTTTTT CASSPPEFRAGELFF
TRBD2 . TRBJ2-2 TRBV28 TGTGCCAGCAGTCGGGGGGGCCGGACCGGGGAGCTGTTTTTT CASSRGGRTGELFF
TRBD1 . TRBJ1-6 TRBV14 TGTGCCAGCAGCCACCGGGACAGGGGTTCCTATAATTCACCCCTCCACTTT CASSHRDRGSYNSPLHF
. . TRBJ1-3 TRBV6-5 TGTGCCAGCGCCCGCGGGGCTGGAAACACCATATATTTT CASARGAGNTIYF
TRBD1 . TRBJ2-1 TRBV5-1 TGCGCCAGCAGCCGGACAGGGGATCAGGACCATGAGCAGTTCTTC CASSRTGDQDHEQFF
. . TRBJ1-6 TRBV5-1 TGCGCCAGCAGCTTGTGGGGGGGTAAGGATTCACCCCTCCACTTT CASSLWGGKDSPLHF
TRBD1 . TRBJ2-2 TRBV10-1 TGCGCCAGCAACAGGGGGCCCAACACCGGGGAGCTGTTTTTT CASNRGPNTGELFF
. once TRBJ2-7 TRBV9 TGTGCCAGCAGCGTAACAGGGAACTCCTACGAGCAGTACTTC CASSVTGNSYEQYF
. . TRBJ2-7 TRBV27 TGTGCCAGCAGTTTATCGTCGCGGGATTTCTTCTACGAGCAGTACTTC CASSLSSRDFFYEQYF
. few TRBJ1-3 TRBV6-4 TGTGCCAGAAGAGCAACAGGGTACTCTGGAAACACCATATATTTT CARRATGYSGNTIYF
TRBD1 . TRBJ1-2 TRBV7-9 TGTGCCAGCAGCTTAGAAGGAGGGGACAGGGGTGGCTACACCTTC CASSLEGGDRGGYTF
TRBD1 . TRBJ1-4 TRBV7-2 TGTGCCAGCAGTGGGACAGAAGAAAAACTGTTTTTT CASSGTEEKLFF
. . TRBJ1-2 TRBV7-9 TGTTCCAGCACCCCCTCCCCCCTCGGCTACACCTTC CSSTPSPLGYTF
. few TRBJ1-1 TRBV10-1 TGCGCCAGCCTCCGACTTTACGGGAGTCAGTCCTGGTGGATGGCTTTCTTT CASLRLYGSQSWWMAFF
TRBD1 . TRBJ1-1 TRBV27 TGTGCCAGCAGTTTAGTCCAGGGGGCGCCTTACACTGAAGCTTTCTTT CASSLVQGAPYTEAFF
TRBD1 . TRBJ2-7 TRBV10-2 TGCGCCAGCATGAATACGGGACAGGGGTCCTACGAGCAGTACTTC CASMNTGQGSYEQYF
TRBD1 once TRBJ2-5 TRBV5-1 TGCGCCAGCAGCACCCAACCCCTAGGGACAGAAGAGACCCAGTACTTC CASSTQPLGTEETQYF
TRBD1 . TRBJ2-3 TRBV30 TGTGCCTGGAGCATCGTGACAGGGCGCACAGATACGCAGTATTTT CAWSIVTGRTDTQYF
. . TRBJ1-1 TRBV2 TGTGCCAGCAGTGAGAGTCTTAGGTGGGCAGCGGGGACTGAAGCTTTCTTT CASSESLRWAAGTEAFF
. . TRBJ1-1 TRBV29-1 TGCAGCGTTAGGGGAATAAACACTGAAGCTTTCTTT CSVRGINTEAFF
TRBD2 . TRBJ2-3 TRBV5-1 TGCGCCAGCAGCTTCCTGGGACTAGCGGGGGGGACAGATACGCAGTATTTT CASSFLGLAGGTDTQYF
. . TRBJ2-7 TRBV10-2 TGCGCCAGCAGTGGTGGGGTTGAGGGCTACGAGCAGTACTTC CASSGGVEGYEQYF
. . TRBJ1-2 TRBV6-4 TGTGCCAGCACCACCCTCCGGGGAAGCTATGGCTACACCTTC CASTTLRGSYGYTF
. . TRBJ2-5 TRBV19 TGTGCCAGTAGTAGCGGGGACGAGACCCAGTACTTC CASSSGDETQYF
TRBD1 . TRBJ1-1 TRBV6-6 TGTGCCAGCAGTTTACAGGGGGGTACTGAAGCTTTCTTT CASSLQGGTEAFF
TRBD2 . TRBJ2-3 TRBV9 TGTGCCAGCAGCGTAGCGGCGGGGGGCCGCACAGATACGCAGTATTTT CASSVAAGGRTDTQYF